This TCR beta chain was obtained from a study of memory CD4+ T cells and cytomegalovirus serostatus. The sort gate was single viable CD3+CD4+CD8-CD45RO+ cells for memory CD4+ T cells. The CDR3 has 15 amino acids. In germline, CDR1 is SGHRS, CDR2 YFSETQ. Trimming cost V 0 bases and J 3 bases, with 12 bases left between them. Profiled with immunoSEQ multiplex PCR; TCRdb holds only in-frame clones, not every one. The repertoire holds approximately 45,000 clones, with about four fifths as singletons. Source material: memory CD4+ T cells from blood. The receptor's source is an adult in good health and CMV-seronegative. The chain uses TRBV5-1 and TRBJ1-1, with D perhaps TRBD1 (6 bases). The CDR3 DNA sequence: TGCGCCAGCAGCTTGGAGTCACCAGGGGACACTGAAGCTTTCTTT. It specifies CASSLESPGDTEAFF. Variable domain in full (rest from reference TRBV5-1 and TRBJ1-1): KAGVTQTPRYLIKTRGQQVTLSCSPISGHRSVSWYQQTPGQGLQFLFEYFSETQRNKGNFPGRFSGRQFSNSRSEMNVSTLELGDSALYLCASSLESPGDTEAFFGQGTRLTVV.